Given below is one TCR beta chain in context. Its target is not known. This record comes from a study of shared clonotypes between healthy human individuals. The CDR3 is made up of 13 amino acids. Trimming stripped 4 bases from V and 7 bases from J, with 11 bases between. CDR1 is SGHDN, CDR2 FVKESK, per germline. Some clones are missing from TCRdb's copy, which holds only in-frame ones; the method was immunoSEQ multiplex PCR. The sample lists millions of clones; over 85% were seen once. Overall study results and limits: Clonotype sharing among donors likely depends on sequencing depth. Against clonotypes common to all four donors, non-shared ones had lower generation probabilities.

The sequenced material came from naive CD4+ T cells sorted from blood. Subset given: CD45RA+ positively selected. This chain links TRBV14 with TRBJ2-1; D gene unclear. The clonotype originates from a man between 18 and 35 years old in good health. This CDR3 is CASSPLAWNEQFF. CDR3 nucleotide sequence: TGTGCCAGCAGCCCCCTGGCGTGGAATGAGCAGTTCTTC.